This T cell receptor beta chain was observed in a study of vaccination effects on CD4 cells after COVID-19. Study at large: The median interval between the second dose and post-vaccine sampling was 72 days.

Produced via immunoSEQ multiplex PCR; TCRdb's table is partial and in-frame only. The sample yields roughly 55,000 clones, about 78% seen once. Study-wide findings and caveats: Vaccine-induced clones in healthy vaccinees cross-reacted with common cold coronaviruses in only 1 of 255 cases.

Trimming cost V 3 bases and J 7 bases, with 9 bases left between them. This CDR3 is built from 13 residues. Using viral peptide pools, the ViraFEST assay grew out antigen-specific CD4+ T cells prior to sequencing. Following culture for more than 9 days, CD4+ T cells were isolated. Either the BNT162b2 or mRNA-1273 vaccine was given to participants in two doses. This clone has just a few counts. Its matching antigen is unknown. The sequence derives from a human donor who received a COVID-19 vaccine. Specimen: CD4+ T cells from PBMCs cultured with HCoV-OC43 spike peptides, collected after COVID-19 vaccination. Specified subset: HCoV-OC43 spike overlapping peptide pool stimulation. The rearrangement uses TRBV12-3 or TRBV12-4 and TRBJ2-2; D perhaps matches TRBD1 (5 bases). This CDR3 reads CASSFSGLGELFF. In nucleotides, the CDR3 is TGTGCCAGCAGTTTTTCAGGGCTCGGGGAGCTGTTTTTT.